Following are 21 T cell receptor beta chains from one sample sequenced in a study of graft-versus-host responses after intestinal transplantation. The antigens these receptors bind are not known. Sequencing was performed with immunoSEQ multiplex PCR; in TCRdb, only in-frame clones are kept and a portion is missing. The top ten hold about 0.2% of the sample, which has approximately 88,000 clones, 94% seen once. This specimen consisted of unstimulated CD4+ T cells sorted from spleen or lymph node cells, obtained before transplant. These receptors came from a human donor who was the organ donor for an intestinal transplant.

The sample holds one count of this clone. The chain has TRBV2 and TRBJ1-5; unclear D gene. This CDR3 is built from 13 residues. V lost 5 bases to trimming and J lost 0 bases, with 5 bases between them. Germline values: CDR1 SNHLY, CDR2 FYNNEI. CDR3 region: CASSSDSNQPQHF. CDR3 coding DNA: TGTGCCAGCAGTTCCGATAGCAATCAGCCCCAGCATTTT.

This chain connects TRBV19 to TRBJ2-7; a possible D gene is TRBD1 (6 bases). With 5 bases removed from V and 4 bases from J, the gap between germline ends came to 30 bases. The CDR3 is 19 residues long. The V gene's germline CDR1 is LNHDA and CDR2 SQIVND (reference sequence). The DNA for the CDR3 is TGTGCCAGTAGTTCCTCCGCCGGTGACAGGCCCCGTACAGCATACGAGCAGTACTTC. Translated, it gives CASSSSAGDRPRTAYEQYF. Together with reference TRBV19 and TRBJ2-7, the CDR3 gives the full variable domain: DGGITQSPKYLFRKEGQNVTLSCEQNLNHDAMYWYRQDPGQGLRLIYYSQIVNDFQKGDIAEGYSVSREKKESFPLTVTSAQKNPTAFYLCASSSSAGDRPRTAYEQYFGPGTRLTVT.

This CDR3 reads CASSGVAGAGGELFF. The CDR3 bases are TGTGCCAGCAGCGGGGTAGCGGGGGCCGGCGGGGAGCTGTTTTTT. The chain joins TRBV11-3 to TRBJ2-2, with 9 bases lining up with TRBD2. The germline V gene has CDR1 SGHNT and CDR2 YENEEA. V shed 5 bases, J shed 7 bases, and the junction held 8 bases outside the gene matches. The CDR3 runs 15 residues. The variable domain in full, with the rest retrieved from reference TRBV11-3 and TRBJ2-2, is EAGVVQSPRYKIIEKKQPVAFWCNPISGHNTLYWYLQNLGQGPELLIRYENEEAVDDSQLPKDRFSAERLKGVDSTLKIQPAELGDSAVYLCASSGVAGAGGELFFGEGSRLTVL.

The rearrangement joins TRBV7-2 to TRBJ2-3; D is uncertain. Trimming shortened V by 1 base and J by 11 bases, and 19 bases separated the two germline ends. CDR1 is SGHTA, CDR2 FQGNSA, per germline. This CDR3 region has 15 residues. Written as DNA, the CDR3 is TGTGCCAGCAGCTTAGACCCCTCCCCGATCATGAGGCAGTATTTT. Translated, it gives CASSLDPSPIMRQYF.

The chain links TRBV9 to TRBJ2-3; TRBD2 matches 8 bases. The CDR3 length is 16 residues. Germline CDR1 SGDLS, CDR2 YYNGEE. V dropped 2 bases and J dropped 1; count of bases not matched to a gene: 6. CDR3 nucleotide sequence: TGTGCCAGCAGCGTCTCTTGGCGGGGGGGCACAGATACGCAGTATTTT. It specifies CASSVSWRGGTDTQYF.

The genes are TRBV5-1 and TRBJ2-1, with D perhaps TRBD1 (7 bases). The CDR3 is made up of 12 amino acids. Germline values: CDR1 SGHRS, CDR2 YFSETQ. Trimming cost V 5 bases and J 7 bases, with 10 bases left between them. The DNA for the CDR3 is TGCGCCAGCAGACCAGGGGGGAATGAGCAGTTCTTC. It codes for CASRPGGNEQFF. The whole variable domain, remainder taken from reference TRBV5-1 and TRBJ2-1, is KAGVTQTPRYLIKTRGQQVTLSCSPISGHRSVSWYQQTPGQGLQFLFEYFSETQRNKGNFPGRFSGRQFSNSRSEMNVSTLELGDSALYLCASRPGGNEQFFGPGTRLTVL.

The chain carries TRBV27 and TRBJ1-5, with a tentative D call TRBD1 (5 bases). Germline loops: CDR1 MNHEY, CDR2 SMNVEV (reference sequence). Trimming took 10 bases from V and 7 from J, leaving 20 bases between them. This CDR3 is built from 14 residues. DNA for the CDR3: TGTGCCATTACCAAGCCGGGACTTAGCCAGCCCCAGCATTTT. Translated, it gives CAITKPGLSQPQHF.

The chain joins TRBV5-4 to TRBJ2-7, with 7 positions matching TRBD1. Per germline, CDR1 SGHNT and CDR2 YYREEE (reference sequence). The CDR3 runs 16 residues. V lost 3 bases to trimming and J lost 0 bases; unmatched junction nucleotides: 9. CDR3 loop: CASSSAGGLSSYEQYF. CDR3 DNA sequence: TGTGCCAGCAGCTCAGCAGGGGGTCTGAGCTCCTACGAGCAGTACTTC.

The chain combines TRBV6-1 with TRBJ2-7; tentatively, D is TRBD1 (5 bases). The germline gives CDR1 MNHNS, CDR2 SASEGT. The CDR3 is 13 residues long. V was trimmed by 3 bases and J by 6 bases, leaving 12 bases between them. The CDR3 bases are TGTGCCAGCAGTGACCCCGGACAAGGCGAGCAGTACTTC. Translating it yields CASSDPGQGEQYF.

The chain is built from TRBV27 and TRBJ2-1; TRBD1 matches at 9 bases. CDR3 size: 12 residues. Germline trimming cut 4 bases from V and 12 bases from J; bases unmatched to any gene: 4. Germline assignment: CDR1 MNHEY and CDR2 SMNVEV (reference sequence). In DNA, the CDR3 is TGTGCCAGCAGTTCCCTGGACAGGGGGCAGTTCTTC. It codes for CASSSLDRGQFF.

The chain is built from TRBV7-9 and TRBJ2-1; possible D gene TRBD2, 5 bases. The CDR3 has 12 residues. Trimming removed 2 bases at V and 16 bases at J, with 15 bases between. Per the germline V gene, CDR1 is SEHNR and CDR2 is FQNEAQ (reference sequence). The CDR3 sequence: CASSLSTEGGFF. CDR3 coding DNA: TGTGCCAGCAGCTTAAGTACGGAAGGAGGATTCTTC.

This sequence joins TRBV6-6 and TRBJ1-1; TRBD1 might be the D (5 bases). Germline CDR1 MNHNY, CDR2 SVGAGI (reference sequence). The CDR3 extends over 14 amino acids. V was shortened by 0 bases and J by 3 bases, with 8 bases between the two germline ends. CDR3 nucleotide sequence: TGTGCCAGCAGTTACTCGTTCAGGGACACTGAAGCTTTCTTT. Translating gives CASSYSFRDTEAFF.

This rearrangement joins TRBV9 to TRBJ1-1, with unresolved D. This CDR3 has 14 residues. Germline-derived CDR1 and CDR2 are SGDLS and YYNGEE. The V gene lost 3 bases and the J gene lost 4 bases, with 13 bases spanning the gap. DNA of the CDR3: TGTGCCAGCAGCGGGCCCCCCGGTGGCACTGAAGCTTTCTTT. Amino acid sequence: CASSGPPGGTEAFF.

CDR3 sequence: CASSLAKGTGSSEQFF. In DNA form, the CDR3 reads TGCGCCAGCAGCTTAGCTAAAGGGACAGGGTCGAGTGAGCAGTTCTTC. The rearrangement joins TRBV5-1 to TRBJ2-1; 9 positions match TRBD1. The CDR3 has 16 amino acids. V trimming: 2 bases; J trimming: 9 bases; junction bases outside the gene matches: 12. CDR1 and CDR2 (germline): SGHRS, YFSETQ.

CDR3 protein: CASTGREIFTEAFF. DNA of the CDR3: TGTGCCAGTACAGGGAGGGAAATATTTACTGAAGCTTTCTTT. The rearrangement links TRBV19 to TRBJ1-1; TRBD1 is a possible D gene (5 bases). Trimming cost V 7 bases and J 5 bases, with 17 bases left between them. The germline V gene encodes CDR1 LNHDA and CDR2 SQIVND (reference sequence). The length of the CDR3 is 14 residues.

V is TRBV5-1 and J is TRBJ1-4; no firm D call. CDR3 length equals 13 residues. Trimming took off 4 bases at V and 4 bases at J, with 8 bases between the two ends. CDR1 and CDR2 (germline): SGHRS, YFSETQ. CDR3 in DNA: TGCGCCAGCAGCAGGACGTATAATGAAAAACTGTTTTTT. Protein sequence: CASSRTYNEKLFF.

The chain uses TRBV27 and TRBJ1-2; 7 bases map to TRBD1. The length of the CDR3 is 12 residues. CDR1 is MNHEY, CDR2 SMNVEV, per germline (reference sequence). Trimming removed 2 bases from V and 7 bases from J; junction bases left unmatched: 1. The CDR3 spells CASSLTGVGYTF. The DNA for the CDR3 is TGTGCCAGCAGTTTAACAGGGGTTGGCTACACCTTC.

The chain carries TRBV11-2 and TRBJ2-7, with D perhaps matching TRBD2 (5 bases). V was trimmed by 5 bases and J by 2 bases, leaving 16 bases between them. The CDR3 is 15 residues long. CDR1 and CDR2 from the germline V gene are SGHAT and FQNNGV. The CDR3 loop is CASSPVHYGTYEQYF. The CDR3 DNA reads TGTGCCAGCAGCCCCGTTCATTACGGGACCTACGAGCAGTACTTC.

This chain links TRBV7-2 with TRBJ2-7, with no clear D. This CDR3 has 11 amino acids. V was clipped by 3 bases and J by 6 bases, with 6 bases between them. The germline gives CDR1 SGHTA, CDR2 FQGNSA. Here the CDR3 reads CASSFGPEQYF. CDR3 DNA: TGTGCCAGCAGCTTTGGGCCCGAGCAGTACTTC. The full variable domain, rest sourced from reference TRBV7-2 and TRBJ2-7, is GAGVSQSPSNKVTEKGKDVELRCDPISGHTALYWYRQSLGQGLEFLIYFQGNSAPDKSGLPSDRFSAERTGGSVSTLTIQRTQQEDSAVYLCASSFGPEQYFGPGTRLTVT.

This clone appeared a single time. This sequence joins TRBV10-3 and TRBJ2-3, with TRBD2 matching over 7 bases. Germline lookup yields CDR1 ENHRY and CDR2 SYGVKD. Unmatched junction bases numbered 6, after V lost 11 bases and J lost 1 base. There are 13 residues in the CDR3. In DNA, the CDR3 is TGTGCCTCGGGGGGAGGGGGCACAGATACGCAGTATTTT. This encodes CASGGGGTDTQYF.

The rearrangement links TRBV6-5 to TRBJ1-5; the D is unclear. The CDR3 length is 13 residues. Trimming shortened V by 10 bases and J by 4 bases, and 14 bases separated the two germline ends. Per germline, CDR1 MNHEY and CDR2 SVGAGI. CDR3 loop: CATSPQPNQPQHF. The CDR3 region has the DNA TGTGCCACCTCCCCACAGCCGAATCAGCCCCAGCATTTT.